By sample fraction, the clone carrying this T cell receptor beta chain is medium-sized. Its antigen is currently unknown. The authors used about 600 ng of bulk tumor genomic DNA per sample as template. Multiple biopsies spaced far apart were taken from each primary tumor during surgery. Patients with untreated, newly diagnosed non-small cell lung cancer underwent curative surgery. Every donor was a newly diagnosed non-small cell lung cancer patient having surgery with curative intent. This CDR3 has 12 residues. Germline-derived CDR1 and CDR2 are MNHNS and SASEGT. V was shortened by 7 bases and J by 10 bases, with 14 bases between the two germline ends. These data originate in a study of immune heterogeneity within non-small cell lung tumors. Study background: Classification of the tumors gave a handful of squamous cell carcinomas, fewer than 12 non-squamous carcinomas and 1 not otherwise specified. Regarding the study as a whole: Although only moderate, the correlation of local T-cell clonality with local tumor mutational burden was significant (R about 0.32).

Using 32 V and 13 J primers, multiplex PCR amplified TCR beta CDR3. TCRdb re-analysed the multiplex PCR reads in MiXCR, keeping a single row per CDR3 protein. Of over 10,000 distinct CDR3 sequences listed, under 25% were seen once; the top ten hold around 4.6%. The chain joins TRBV6-1 to TRBJ2-1; the D gene is possibly TRBD1 (5 bases). The source is a man in his 60s with non-small cell lung cancer. The sequenced material came from lung tumor tissue. This CDR3 is CASISGDSEQFF. The CDR3, as DNA: TGTGCCAGCATCTCGGGCGACAGCGAGCAGTTCTTC.